This T cell receptor beta chain was recorded in a study of blood T cell repertoires in COVID-19. At the level of the study: Whether acute or convalescent, the COVID-19 samples came from the United States, Italy and Spain. PBMCs, B-cell-depleted T cells, or T cells provided the cDNA or gDNA that made up the material.

This clone has only one observation. Germline values: CDR1 SGHTA, CDR2 FQGTGA. This CDR3 has 15 residues. V dropped 4 bases and J dropped 4 bases, with 16 bases sitting between them. Study processing details: For nucleated cells, counts were estimated from reference gene primer amplification. Clones were sequenced by immunoSEQ multiplex PCR, and TCRdb holds only the in-frame ones, with some missing. The V and J calls and clone size are taken from that table; D and trimming were inferred from the DNA. The sample includes about 43,000 clones, 75% to 90% of them seen just once. This receptor was taken from a woman aged 80 or over with active COVID-19. The V call is TRBV7-3, the J call TRBJ2-5; D might be TRBD1 (5 bases). Sample: peripheral blood. The CDR3 is CASSSAGRRGETQYF. DNA of the CDR3: TGTGCCAGCAGCTCAGCCGGGCGAAGGGGAGAGACCCAGTACTTC.